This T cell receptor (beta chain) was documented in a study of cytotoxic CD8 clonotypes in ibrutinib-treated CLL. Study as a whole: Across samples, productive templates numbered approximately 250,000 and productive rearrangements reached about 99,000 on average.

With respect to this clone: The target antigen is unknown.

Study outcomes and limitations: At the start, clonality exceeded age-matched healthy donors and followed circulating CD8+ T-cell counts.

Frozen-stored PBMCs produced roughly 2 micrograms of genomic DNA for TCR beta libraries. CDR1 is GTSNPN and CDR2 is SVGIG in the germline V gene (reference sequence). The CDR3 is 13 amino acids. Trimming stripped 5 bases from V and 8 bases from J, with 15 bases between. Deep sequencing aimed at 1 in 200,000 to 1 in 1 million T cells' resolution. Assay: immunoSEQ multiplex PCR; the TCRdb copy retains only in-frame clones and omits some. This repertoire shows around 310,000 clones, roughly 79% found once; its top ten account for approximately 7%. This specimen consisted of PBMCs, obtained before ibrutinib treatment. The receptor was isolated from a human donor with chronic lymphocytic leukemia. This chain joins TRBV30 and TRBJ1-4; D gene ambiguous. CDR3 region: CAWGSAGWEKLFF. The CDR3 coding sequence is TGTGCCTGGGGGTCTGCGGGTTGGGAAAAACTGTTTTTT. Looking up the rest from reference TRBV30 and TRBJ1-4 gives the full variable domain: SQTIHQWPATLVQPVGSPLSLECTVEGTSNPNLYWYRQAAGRGLQLLFYSVGIGQISSEVPQNLSASRPQDRQFILSSKKLLLSDSGFYLCAWGSAGWEKLFFGSGTQLSVL.